These 16 T cell receptor beta chains came from one sample sequenced in a study of T cells in pancreatic ductal adenocarcinoma. No neoadjuvant therapy was given to the selected pancreatic ductal adenocarcinoma patients before their surgery. Here immunoSEQ multiplex PCR was the method, and the copy in TCRdb shows in-frame clones only, minus some. The sample includes 97,000 or so clones, around 96% of them seen just once. Sample: PBMCs. All receptors come from a human donor with pancreatic ductal adenocarcinoma.

The V and J genes are TRBV2 and TRBJ2-5; TRBD2 aligns across 7 bases. CDR1 and CDR2 (germline): SNHLY, FYNNEI. The CDR3 runs 14 residues. V shed 3 bases and J 2 bases; nucleotides not matched to a gene: 3. In DNA, the CDR3 is TGTGCCAGCAGTGAGCAGCGGGGACAAGAGACCCAGTACTTC. It encodes CASSEQRGQETQYF.

The chain links TRBV7-3 to TRBJ2-1, with D maybe TRBD2 (6 bases). The CDR3 covers 15 residues. CDR1 is SGHTA, CDR2 FQGTGA, per germline. Trimming took 5 bases from V and 0 from J, leaving 11 bases between them. The CDR3 region is CASSPGGLSYNEQFF. The CDR3 nucleotides read TGTGCCAGCAGCCCCGGAGGGCTCTCCTACAATGAGCAGTTCTTC. The full variable domain, rest sourced from reference TRBV7-3 and TRBJ2-1, is GAGVSQTPSNKVTEKGKYVELRCDPISGHTALYWYRQSLGQGPEFLIYFQGTGAADDSGLPNDRFFAVRPEGSVSTLKIQRTERGDSAVYLCASSPGGLSYNEQFFGPGTRLTVL.

The chain links TRBV21-1 to TRBJ2-7; TRBD2 is the table's D call and was not checked against the DNA. TRBV21-1 corresponds to a pseudogene. The CDR3 runs to 13 residues. In DNA, the CDR3 is TGTGCCAGCAGCAACGGGGGTCCCTACGAGCAGTACTTC. It specifies CASSNGGPYEQYF.

The J gene is TRBJ2-3, the V gene TRBV21-1; the table's D call TRBD1 went unverified against the DNA. TRBV21-1 is tagged as a pseudogene. The CDR3 runs 15 residues. CDR3 loop: CASSRGQGAKDTQYF. CDR3 DNA: TGTGCCAGCAGCAGAGGACAGGGGGCTAAAGATACGCAGTATTTT.

V is TRBV18 and J is TRBJ2-3, with D possibly matching TRBD1 (6 bases). V dropped 2 bases and J dropped 6 bases, with 15 bases sitting between them. Germline V CDR1 and CDR2: KGHSH, LQKENI. This CDR3 is built from 15 residues. The CDR3 spells CASSPSMDSADTQYF. The CDR3 DNA follows: TGTGCCAGCTCACCATCGATGGACAGTGCCGATACGCAGTATTTT. The whole variable domain, remainder taken from reference TRBV18 and TRBJ2-3, is NAGVMQNPRHLVRRRGQEARLRCSPMKGHSHVYWYRQLPEEGLKFMVYLQKENIIDESGMPKERFSAEFPKEGPSILRIQQVVRGDSAAYFCASSPSMDSADTQYFGPGTRLTVL.

The chain recombines TRBV29-1 with TRBJ2-3; 10 nucleotides match TRBD2. The CDR3 has 12 residues. Trimming took 6 bases from V and 5 from J; bases not matched to a gene: 2. The germline gives CDR1 SQVTM, CDR2 ANQGSEA. CDR3 bases: TGCAGCGTACAGCGGGAGGGAGATACGCAGTATTTT. It specifies CSVQREGDTQYF.

The rearrangement uses TRBV18 and TRBJ2-3, with D possibly matching TRBD1 (6 bases). V was trimmed by 6 bases and J by 2 bases, leaving 9 bases between them. CDR3 size: 13 residues. Per germline, CDR1 KGHSH and CDR2 LQKENI. CDR3 sequence reads: CASSPGHTDTQYF. CDR3 nucleotides: TGTGCCAGCTCTCCGGGACACACAGATACGCAGTATTTT.

This clone was seen once. The CDR3 protein is CATSSDLGVRAATGELFF. CDR3 in DNA: TGTGCCACCAGCAGTGACCTTGGTGTCAGGGCGGCCACCGGGGAGCTGTTTTTT. The chain uses TRBV15 and TRBJ2-2; D might be TRBD1 (5 bases). The CDR3 extends over 18 amino acids. V gave up 3 bases and J gave up 4 bases, with 21 bases separating them. The germline gives CDR1 LNHNV, CDR2 YYDKDF (reference sequence).

This chain uses TRBV4-3 with TRBJ1-3; D ambiguous. The germline V gene encodes CDR1 LGHNA and CDR2 YSLEER. V gave up 0 bases and J gave up 0 bases, with 12 bases separating them. This CDR3 has 17 amino acids. The CDR3 loop reads CASSQDRLMNSGNTIYF. CDR3 coding DNA: TGCGCCAGCAGCCAAGATCGGTTGATGAACTCTGGAAACACCATATATTTT.

V and J are TRBV5-1 and TRBJ2-2; 8 bases fit TRBD2. Germline V gene data show CDR1 as SGHRS and CDR2 as YFSETQ. CDR3 length: 15 residues. V was clipped by 4 bases and J by 3 bases; unmatched bases: 5. The CDR3 DNA reads as TGCGCCAGCAGCCCGGGGGGGAAGCACACCGGGGAGCTGTTTTTT. Encoded protein: CASSPGGKHTGELFF.

As to this clone: At one end the junction does not follow the germline gene, possibly because of a read error. The rearrangement joins TRBV19 to TRBJ1-5; the D is unclear. The CDR3 covers 15 residues. The germline gives CDR1 LNHDA, CDR2 SQIVND (reference sequence). The CDR3 loop reads CASSIDPSSTQPQHF. The CDR3 DNA sequence: TGTGCCAGTAGTATAGATCCTTCGAGCACTCAGCCCCAGCATTTT.

This clone was seen only once. The genes are TRBV29-1 and TRBJ1-5; unclear D gene. The CDR3 runs to 13 residues. The V and J ends lost 5 bases and 6 bases respectively, with 14 bases between them. Germline V gene sequence: CDR1 SQVTM, CDR2 ANQGSEA. The DNA of the CDR3 is TGCAGCGTTACTGCCGGAGGAGGTCAGCCCCAGCATTTT. Protein product: CSVTAGGGQPQHF.

The chain links TRBV30 to TRBJ2-7; 7 nucleotides agree with TRBD1. CDR3 length equals 12 residues. Germline-derived CDR1 and CDR2 are GTSNPN and SVGIG (reference sequence). For the CDR3, the DNA is TGTGCGTCCGGGACAGCCCACTCCCAGCAGTACTTC. It yields the protein CASGTAHSQQYF.

The chain recombines TRBV30 with TRBJ1-5, with D unresolved. CDR1 and CDR2 from the germline V gene are GTSNPN and SVGIG (reference sequence). V was clipped by 0 bases and J by 3 bases, with 9 bases between them. There are 14 residues in the CDR3. CDR3: CAWSVADTNQPQHF. The CDR3 DNA sequence: TGTGCCTGGAGTGTAGCCGACACCAATCAGCCCCAGCATTTT.

Remarks on this clone: Other DNA sequences in the same sample also yield this CDR3. V is TRBV18 and J is TRBJ1-5; the D is unclear. The germline V gene encodes CDR1 KGHSH and CDR2 LQKENI. V shed 2 bases and J shed 2 bases, with 7 bases lying between them. The CDR3 extends over 14 amino acids. The CDR3 DNA is TGTGCCAGCTCACCAGACCGGGGCAATCAGCCCCAGCATTTT. It encodes CASSPDRGNQPQHF.

The chain uses TRBV2 and TRBJ2-1; D not resolved. V dropped 8 bases and J dropped 7 bases, with 15 bases sitting between them. Germline loops: CDR1 SNHLY, CDR2 FYNNEI. There are 13 residues in the CDR3. The CDR3 region has the DNA TGTGCCAGCCTAGTAGTACGATTGAATGAGCAGTTCTTC. It codes for CASLVVRLNEQFF.